The clone carrying this TCR beta chain has only a few counts. This sample stems from a study of OX40 agonist ivuxolimab in advanced cancers. Looking at the study overall: Three individuals attained partial responses, comprising one hepatocellular carcinoma case and two cutaneous melanoma cases.

The protocol was immunoSEQ multiplex PCR, while the TCRdb copy is restricted to in-frame clones and leaves out a portion. The table shows fewer than 30,000 clones, with around nine tenths occurring only once. Per the germline V gene, CDR1 is SQVTM and CDR2 is ANQGSEA. The CDR3 is 11 amino acids. V was clipped by 8 bases and J by 11 bases; unmatched bases: 11. This chain connects TRBV29-1 to TRBJ1-1, with TRBD1 matching 7 bases. The input for sequencing was CD4+ or CD8+ T cells sorted from blood, taken in a trial of the OX40 agonist ivuxolimab. The TCR sequence derives from an adult with an advanced solid tumor such as melanoma, head and neck, liver or kidney cancer. This CDR3 reads CSFRQGNHAFF. CDR3 nucleotides: TGCAGCTTCCGACAGGGTAATCATGCTTTCTTT.